The 7 T cell receptor beta chains given below trace back to one sample, sequenced in a study of T cell repertoires in cytomegalovirus infection. TCRdb ran MiXCR on the reads and lists one entry per CDR3 protein. The sample records some 270,000 distinct CDR3 sequences, about 18% being singletons. Input material: CD8+ T cells from PBMCs. The origin of the receptors is a human donor in good health (CMV status not recorded). Some clones in this sample may be carry-over from other donors' samples.

This clonotype appeared many times. V and J are TRBV12-3 or TRBV12-4 and TRBJ2-5, with D unresolved. The CDR3 has 18 residues. Deletions cut 5 bases from V and 2 bases from J, with 24 bases between. The CDR3 protein is CASSAIAHPSLGQETQYF. CDR3 nucleotide sequence: TGTGCCAGCAGTGCAATAGCCCACCCTTCTCTTGGGCAAGAGACCCAGTACTTC.

This chain connects TRBV14 to TRBJ2-3; D possibly corresponds to TRBD2 (6 bases). Per the germline V gene, CDR1 is SGHDN and CDR2 is FVKESK. V was pared by 1 base and J by 0 bases, with 8 bases between. The CDR3 has 15 amino acids. DNA for the CDR3: TGTGCCAGCAGCCAAGTAGCGGCGAGCACAGATACGCAGTATTTT. This codes for CASSQVAASTDTQYF.

V is TRBV3-1 and J is TRBJ2-7; perhaps TRBD1 as D (6 bases). Germline CDR1 reads LGHDT; CDR2 reads YNNKEL (reference sequence). The CDR3 runs 15 residues. Trimming stripped 1 base from V and 4 bases from J, with 14 bases between. This chain's CDR3 is CASSQGLQGLYEQYF. The CDR3 DNA sequence: TGTGCCAGCAGCCAAGGTTTACAGGGCCTGTACGAGCAGTACTTC.

Concerning this clonotype itself: A read error may be the cause here, since a much bigger clone is one base away. This chain links TRBV4-3 with TRBJ1-3, with D uncertain. Germline values: CDR1 LGHNA, CDR2 YSLEER. This CDR3 contains 18 residues. The chain's CDR3 is CASSQDRYRGSSGTTIYF. The DNA of the CDR3 is TGCGCCAGCAGCCAAGATCGATATCGGGGATCTTCTGGAACCACCATATATTTT.

This clonotype was observed a handful of times. V is TRBV2 and J is TRBJ2-3, with D perhaps TRBD1 (6 bases). The V and J ends lost 6 bases and 0 bases respectively, with 19 bases between them. CDR1 is SNHLY, CDR2 FYNNEI, per germline. The CDR3 is 17 residues long. This CDR3 reads CASRSIPGETSTDTQYF. DNA of the CDR3: TGTGCCAGCAGGTCAATCCCAGGGGAAACTAGCACAGATACGCAGTATTTT.

Worth noting for this clonotype: With a much larger clone just one base away, this may be a read error. This chain joins TRBV7-8 and TRBJ2-7; D is uncertain. CDR3 size: 12 residues. Germline CDR1 reads SGHVS; CDR2 reads FQNEAQ. The V end lost 7 bases, the J end lost 8 bases, and 15 bases lay between the germline ends. DNA of the CDR3: TGTGCCAGCACCCCGTTGGGTGACAAGCAGTACTTC. Translation gives CASTPLGDKQYF. The full variable domain, in which reference TRBV7-8 and TRBJ2-7 provide the parts outside the CDR3, is GAGVSQSPRYKVAKRGQDVALRCDPISGHVSLFWYQQALGQGPEFLTYFQNEAQLDKSGLPSDRFFAERPEGSVSTLKIQRTQQEDSAVYLCASTPLGDKQYFGPGTRLTVT.

The V and J genes are TRBV19 and TRBJ1-3, with 8 bases matching TRBD1. The CDR3 extends over 17 amino acids. Trimming removed 3 bases from V and 3 bases from J; junction bases left unmatched: 10. Germline CDR1 is LNHDA and CDR2 is SQIVND (reference sequence). Here the CDR3 reads CASSITPQGAYGNTIYF. Here the CDR3 DNA reads TGTGCCAGTAGTATTACCCCCCAGGGGGCATATGGAAACACCATATATTTT.